Listed below are T cell receptor beta chains from one sample, sequenced in a study of tissue T cells after allogeneic stem cell transplantation. Method: immunoSEQ multiplex PCR; TCRdb's copy keeps in-frame clones and lacks some. The sample holds some 9,400 clones, roughly three fifths seen once. This sample comprised tissue from the jejunum, obtained at autopsy. Source of these receptors: a female donor aged 60 or older with lung cancer. The conserved cysteine and the conserved F or W are not part of the CDR3 here. Each record gives: J gene, V gene, CDR3 protein.

j_gene: TRBJ1-5
v_gene: TRBV27
CDR3aa: ASSFGGQQPQH

j_gene: TRBJ1-5
v_gene: TRBV7-4
CDR3aa: ASSLGRCNQPQH

j_gene: TRBJ1-6
v_gene: TRBV4-2
CDR3aa: ASSQDLGRSSYNSPLH

j_gene: TRBJ2-7
v_gene: TRBV6-5
CDR3aa: ASTVDRQNTYEQY

j_gene: TRBJ1-2
v_gene: TRBV30
CDR3aa: AWSGGRVGGYT

j_gene: TRBJ1-2
v_gene: TRBV7-3
CDR3aa: ASPGQGFT

j_gene: TRBJ1-1
v_gene: TRBV5-5
CDR3aa: ASSPGQTNTEAF

j_gene: TRBJ2-1
v_gene: TRBV7-3
CDR3aa: ASSLGDRANEQF

j_gene: TRBJ2-5
v_gene: TRBV7-8
CDR3aa: ASSLGTKETQY

j_gene: TRBJ2-3
v_gene: TRBV7-9
CDR3aa: ASSFGLAGGKTLGTQY

j_gene: TRBJ2-1
v_gene: TRBV6-5
CDR3aa: ASRTGRFSYNEQF

j_gene: TRBJ1-1
v_gene: TRBV2
CDR3aa: ASSIRRVNTEAF

j_gene: TRBJ2-7
v_gene: TRBV6-5
CDR3aa: ASSIGHPRTYEQY

j_gene: TRBJ2-5
v_gene: TRBV5-1
CDR3aa: ASSYKRGGRETQY

j_gene: TRBJ1-2
v_gene: TRBV5-1
CDR3aa: ASSLYWTGSYGYT

j_gene: TRBJ2-3
v_gene: TRBV7-2
CDR3aa: ASSLGRREQY

j_gene: TRBJ1-1
v_gene: TRBV4-1
CDR3aa: ASSQERGYGGAF

j_gene: TRBJ2-5
v_gene: TRBV5-1
CDR3aa: ASSETGGFGETQY

j_gene: TRBJ2-3
v_gene: TRBV5-4
CDR3aa: ASSLTSGRTDTQY

j_gene: TRBJ2-1
v_gene: TRBV6-1
CDR3aa: ASSERRGPYSEQF

j_gene: TRBJ2-7
v_gene: TRBV6-5
CDR3aa: ASKLMNEQY

j_gene: TRBJ1-1
v_gene: TRBV5-5
CDR3aa: ASSSPGQGDTEAF

j_gene: TRBJ1-5
v_gene: TRBV30
CDR3aa: AWSNQGNQPQH

j_gene: TRBJ2-7
v_gene: TRBV7-2
CDR3aa: ASSLAGGLPYEQY

j_gene: TRBJ2-3
v_gene: TRBV11-3
CDR3aa: ASSAGGRRADTQY

j_gene: TRBJ2-1
v_gene: TRBV7-2
CDR3aa: ASSTRLGSGVAYEQF

j_gene: TRBJ2-7
v_gene: TRBV29-1
CDR3aa: SVGQGLEQY

j_gene: TRBJ1-2
v_gene: TRBV7-9
CDR3aa: ASRLSAAPYGYT

j_gene: TRBJ2-1
v_gene: TRBV7-9
CDR3aa: ASSGIKGQMFSEQF

j_gene: TRBJ1-3
v_gene: TRBV7-2
CDR3aa: ASSLHTALSSGNTIY

j_gene: TRBJ2-3
v_gene: TRBV5-1
CDR3aa: ASSLDPSSTDTQY

j_gene: TRBJ2-7
v_gene: TRBV10-3
CDR3aa: AIRGQGAGSSYEQY

j_gene: TRBJ2-2
v_gene: TRBV27
CDR3aa: ASSASSGGRSGELF

j_gene: TRBJ2-3
v_gene: TRBV5-1
CDR3aa: ASSLVPTDTQY

j_gene: TRBJ2-1
v_gene: TRBV11-3
CDR3aa: ASSYGPYNEQF